Each of the 15 T cell receptor beta chains below was sequenced from the same sample in a study of T cell repertoires in cytomegalovirus infection. TCRdb re-called the reads through MiXCR, storing one row per CDR3 protein. The repertoire holds nearly 650,000 distinct CDR3 sequences, 24% seen once, with 6.5% to 10% in the top ten. Sample: CD8+ T cells from PBMCs. Receptors were obtained from a human donor in good health (CMV status not recorded). Some clones in this sample may be carry-over from other donors' samples.

The chain carries TRBV20-1 and TRBJ1-5, with D possibly being TRBD1 (6 bases). Germline CDR1 and CDR2: DFQATT and SNEGSKA (reference sequence). The CDR3 totals 15 residues. The V and J ends lost 6 bases and 0 bases respectively, with 15 bases between them. CDR3 protein: CSAEGGANSNQPQHF. In DNA, the CDR3 is TGCAGTGCAGAGGGGGGGGCTAATAGCAATCAGCCCCAGCATTTT.

This clonotype was seen repeatedly, ten times or more. The genes are TRBV7-9 and TRBJ1-2; 7 nucleotides align to TRBD1. In germline, CDR1 is SEHNR, CDR2 FQNEAQ (reference sequence). After removal of 0 bases from V and 6 bases from J, the junction contained 7 bases not matched to a gene. This CDR3 region has 15 residues. Here the CDR3 reads CASSLAGHDRDGYTF. The CDR3 DNA follows: TGTGCCAGCAGCTTAGCTGGTCATGACAGGGATGGCTACACCTTC. The whole variable domain, remainder taken from reference TRBV7-9 and TRBJ1-2, is DTGVSQNPRHKITKRGQNVTFRCDPISEHNRLYWYRQTLGQGPEFLTYFQNEAQLEKSRLLSDRFSAERPKGSFSTLEIQRTEQGDSAMYLCASSLAGHDRDGYTFGSGTRLTVV.

A remark on this clonotype: A much more abundant neighbour one base away suggests this may be a read error. The V call is TRBV6-1, the J call TRBJ2-1, with a tentative D call TRBD2 (6 bases). This CDR3 comprises 15 residues. V was shortened by 1 base and J by 7 bases, with 14 bases between the two germline ends. Per the germline V gene, CDR1 is MNHNS and CDR2 is SASEGT. CDR3 bases: TGTGCCAGCAGTGAAGACGGGGGTCTTAGGAATGAGCAGTTCTTC. Translation gives CASSEDGGLRNEQFF.

This chain joins TRBV6-6 and TRBJ2-3; D is tentatively TRBD1 or TRBD2 (5 bases each). Trimming stripped 2 bases from V and 5 bases from J, with 14 bases between. The CDR3 has 15 amino acids. Germline-derived CDR1 and CDR2 are MNHNY and SVGAGI (reference sequence). The CDR3 DNA reads TGTGCCAGCAGTTACCGGGGCAGGTATATAGATACGCAGTATTTT. Translated: CASSYRGRYIDTQYF.

This clonotype was found once. The CDR3: CANSSTVLNTGELFF. The CDR3 DNA follows: TGTGCCAACAGCTCCACGGTACTGAACACCGGGGAGCTGTTTTTT. The rearrangement joins TRBV12-3 or TRBV12-4 to TRBJ2-2; D gene uncertain. With 10 bases removed from V and 1 base from J, the gap between germline ends came to 16 bases. The CDR3 consists of 15 residues.

This clonotype came up many times. The V call is TRBV7-6, the J call TRBJ2-7; 8 bases align to TRBD1. V lost 2 bases, J lost 7 bases, and 1 base stayed unmatched. Germline CDR1 SGHVS, CDR2 FNYEAQ. The CDR3 contains 12 residues. CDR3 sequence reads: CASSLTGGEQYF. The CDR3 coding sequence is TGTGCCAGCAGCTTAACAGGGGGAGAGCAGTACTTC.

In this sample, this clonotype turned up once. Likely a read error: the CDR3 ends without its conserved phenylalanine or tryptophan. The rearrangement joins TRBV28 to TRBJ2-4; 11 bases map to TRBD2. The length of the CDR3 is 16 residues. The ends lost 6 bases at V and 7 bases at J; junction bases unmatched: 11. Per the germline V gene, CDR1 is MDHEN and CDR2 is SYDVKM. This chain's CDR3 is CASSPLAGGHKNIQYY. The CDR3 DNA follows: TGTGCCAGCAGCCCTCTAGCGGGGGGACATAAGAACATTCAGTACTAC.

The genes are TRBV20-1 and TRBJ1-1, with a weak D call TRBD1 (5 bases). This CDR3 is built from 15 residues. Germline CDR1 reads DFQATT; CDR2 reads SNEGSKA (reference sequence). V lost 1 base to trimming and J lost 4 bases, with 16 bases between them. The CDR3 sequence: CSARGPFQGVTEAFF. Written as DNA, the CDR3 is TGCAGTGCTAGAGGCCCTTTTCAGGGCGTCACTGAAGCTTTCTTT.

The chain carries TRBV7-9 and TRBJ2-2; TRBD1 matches 7 bases. This CDR3 is built from 17 residues. V lost 1 base and J lost 7; bases outside the gene matches: 12. Looked up from germline, CDR1 is SEHNR and CDR2 is FQNEAQ (reference sequence). The CDR3 DNA reads as TGTGCCAGCAGCTTAGTCTACGGGACAGATAGAATCGGGGAGCTGTTTTTT. Protein: CASSLVYGTDRIGELFF.

The chain joins TRBV2 to TRBJ2-5; D gene ambiguous. The V gene lost 3 bases and the J gene lost 1 base, with 12 bases spanning the gap. The CDR3 runs 15 residues. The germline V gene has CDR1 SNHLY and CDR2 FYNNEI. CDR3 in amino acids: CASSEDGRVQETQYF. The DNA for the CDR3 is TGTGCCAGCAGTGAGGACGGAAGAGTCCAAGAGACCCAGTACTTC. Combining the CDR3 with reference TRBV2 and TRBJ2-5 gives the whole variable domain EPEVTQTPSHQVTQMGQEVILRCVPISNHLYFYWYRQILGQKVEFLVSFYNNEISEKSEIFDDQFSVERPDGSNFTLKIRSTKLEDSAMYFCASSEDGRVQETQYFGPGTRLLVL.

The chain is built from TRBV11-1 and TRBJ2-5, with 10 bases matching TRBD1. This CDR3 contains 15 residues. Losses at the gene ends were 4 bases for V and 5 bases for J; bases not matched to a gene: 7. From germline, CDR1 is SGHAT and CDR2 FQDESV (reference sequence). CDR3 protein: CASSYRDRGAETQYF. CDR3 nucleotides: TGTGCCAGCAGCTACCGGGACAGGGGTGCTGAGACCCAGTACTTC.

In this sample, this clonotype turned up once. This chain links TRBV2 with TRBJ2-7, with no clear D. The CDR3 has 12 residues. Trimming took off 4 bases at V and 3 bases at J, with 7 bases between the two ends. Germline CDR1 reads SNHLY; CDR2 reads FYNNEI. In DNA, the CDR3 is TGTGCCAGCAGTGGGAAAAGCTACGAGCAGTACGTC. Protein: CASSGKSYEQYV.

The chain links TRBV29-1 to TRBJ2-1; D gene ambiguous. CDR1 and CDR2 (germline): SQVTM, ANQGSEA. With 1 base removed from V and 7 bases from J, the gap between germline ends came to 11 bases. The CDR3 has 13 residues. Written as DNA, the CDR3 is TGCAGCGTTGAAGTAGGGCGAGCGAATGAGCAGTTCTTC. Amino acid sequence: CSVEVGRANEQFF.

The chain is built from TRBV29-1 and TRBJ2-1; D tentatively fits TRBD1 or TRBD2 (6 bases each). V dropped 6 bases and J dropped 1 base, with 19 bases sitting between them. The CDR3 covers 16 residues. Germline V gives CDR1 SQVTM, CDR2 ANQGSEA. The CDR3 protein is CSVEGHRVLSYNEQFF. In DNA, the CDR3 is TGCAGCGTGGAGGGACACAGGGTATTATCCTACAATGAGCAGTTCTTC.

In this sample, this clonotype turned up many times. This chain uses TRBV6-1 with TRBJ2-7, with TRBD1 matching 8 bases. Germline V gives CDR1 MNHNS, CDR2 SASEGT. Trimming took 5 bases from V and 2 from J; bases not matched to a gene: 5. This CDR3 region has 14 residues. Here the CDR3 reads CASSLRQGTYEQYV. The CDR3 coding sequence is TGTGCCAGCAGTTTACGACAGGGGACCTACGAGCAGTACGTC.